The subject of this entry is one T cell receptor beta chain. Its target is unknown. This record comes from a study of OX40 agonist ivuxolimab in advanced cancers. Some clones are missing from TCRdb's copy, which holds only in-frame ones; the method was immunoSEQ multiplex PCR. Of approximately 40,000 clones in the sample, 88% are singletons; the top ten hold roughly 25%. The CDR3 consists of 18 residues. From germline, CDR1 is MDHEN and CDR2 SYDVKM. The V and J ends lost 6 bases and 0 bases respectively, with 20 bases between them. General study points: Blood T cells, both CD4+ and CD8+, expanded clonally by week 6 at 0.1 to 3.0 mg/kg. Expanded clones tended on average to be more numerous among CD8+ T cells than CD4+.

The material sequenced was CD4+ or CD8+ T cells sorted from blood, taken in a trial of the OX40 agonist ivuxolimab. This clonotype originated in an adult with an advanced solid tumor such as melanoma, head and neck, liver or kidney cancer. This chain joins TRBV28 and TRBJ1-4; TRBD1 might be the D (6 bases). CDR3 residues: CASSLKGVRSATNEKLFF. CDR3 nucleotide sequence: TGTGCCAGCAGCCTTAAGGGGGTGCGGAGTGCAACTAATGAAAAACTGTTTTTT.